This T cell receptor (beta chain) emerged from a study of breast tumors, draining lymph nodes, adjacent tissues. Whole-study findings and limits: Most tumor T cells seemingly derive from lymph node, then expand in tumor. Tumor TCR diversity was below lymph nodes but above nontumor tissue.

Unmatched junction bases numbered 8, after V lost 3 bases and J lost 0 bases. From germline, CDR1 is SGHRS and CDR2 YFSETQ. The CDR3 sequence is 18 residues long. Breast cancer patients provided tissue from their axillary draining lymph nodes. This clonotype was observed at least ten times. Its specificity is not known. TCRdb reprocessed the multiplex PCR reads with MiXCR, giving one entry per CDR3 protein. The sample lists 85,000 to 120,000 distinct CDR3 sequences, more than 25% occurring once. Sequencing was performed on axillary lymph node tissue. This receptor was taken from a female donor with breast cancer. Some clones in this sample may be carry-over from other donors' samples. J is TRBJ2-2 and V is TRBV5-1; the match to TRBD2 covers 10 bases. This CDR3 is CASSSPQTSGSNTGELFF. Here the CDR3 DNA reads TGCGCCAGCAGCTCGCCCCAGACTAGCGGGTCGAACACCGGGGAGCTGTTTTTT.